This T cell receptor (beta chain) was profiled in a study of shared clonotypes between healthy human individuals. The CDR3 has 15 amino acids. The V end was cut by 2 bases, the J end by 6 bases, with 17 bases between. Per germline, CDR1 LGHNT and CDR2 FRNRAP. Produced via immunoSEQ multiplex PCR; TCRdb's table is partial and in-frame only. The sample has 2.5 million or so clones, more than 80% seen once. The chain has TRBV12-5 and TRBJ2-7; D gene uncertain. The receptor comes from a man younger than 35 in good health. The sequencing sample was made of naive CD4+ T cells sorted from blood. Sample subset: CD45RA+ positively selected. CDR3: CASGLFPQASGEQYF. The CDR3 DNA reads TGTGCTAGTGGTTTGTTCCCCCAGGCCTCCGGCGAGCAGTACTTC. The full variable domain, completed using reference TRBV12-5 and TRBJ2-7, is DARVTQTPRHKVTEMGQEVTMRCQPILGHNTVFWYRQTMMQGLELLAYFRNRAPLDDSGMPKDRFSAEMPDATLATLKIQPSEPRDSAVYFCASGLFPQASGEQYFGPGTRLTVT.